These T cell receptor beta chains were read from a single sample in a study of metastatic and nonmetastatic thyroid tumors. TCRdb re-analyzed the PCR reads using MiXCR. The sample consists of roughly 18,000 clones, 34% of them appearing once. The sequencing input was tumor tissue. These receptors were collected from a female donor with papillary thyroid cancer or a benign thyroid nodule (not recorded which). Some clones in this sample may be carry-over from other donors' samples. The CDR3 runs from the conserved cysteine through the conserved F or W. D genes are given only for firm matches. Size tells how often a clone was seen (once, few, many) or the class of an expanded clone, and some rows leave it out.

CDR3: CAWSGGAGSTGELFF
DNA: TGTGCCTGGAGTGGGGGGGCGGGGAGCACCGGGGAGCTGTTTTTT
J: TRBJ2-2
V: TRBV30
D: NA
length: 15
size: medium-sized

CDR3: CASSGELGTAAEQYF
DNA: TGTGCCAGCAGTGGAGAACTAGGGACAGCCGCCGAGCAGTACTTC
J: TRBJ2-7
V: TRBV6-1
D: TRBD1
length: 15
size: NA

CDR3: CASRQATGAGNTIYF
DNA: TGTGCCAGTAGACAAGCCACAGGGGCTGGAAACACCATATATTTT
J: TRBJ1-3
V: TRBV19
D: TRBD1
length: 15
size: NA

CDR3: CASSAFDGWQTNYGYTF
DNA: TGTGCCAGCAGCGCTTTCGACGGGTGGCAGACTAACTATGGCTACACCTTC
J: TRBJ1-2
V: TRBV9
D: NA
length: 17
size: NA

CDR3: CASSPTGLAGDTQYF
DNA: TGCGCCAGCAGCCCCACGGGACTAGCGGGAGATACGCAGTATTTT
J: TRBJ2-3
V: TRBV5-1
D: TRBD2
length: 15
size: medium-sized

CDR3: CASRSRSGNTIYF
DNA: TGTGCCAGCAGGAGTAGGTCTGGAAACACCATATATTTT
J: TRBJ1-3
V: TRBV6-1
D: NA
length: 13
size: few

CDR3: CATSDPGGDYGYTF
DNA: TGTGCCACCAGTGATCCCGGGGGGGACTATGGCTACACCTTC
J: TRBJ1-2
V: TRBV24-1
D: NA
length: 14
size: few

CDR3: CASSLGGGLAEYNEQFF
DNA: TGTGCCAGCAGCTTAGGTGGGGGACTAGCGGAATACAATGAGCAGTTCTTC
J: TRBJ2-1
V: TRBV7-8
D: TRBD2
length: 17
size: medium-sized

CDR3: CASSIAGRGSKNIQYF
DNA: TGTGCCAGTAGTATCGCGGGGAGAGGATCCAAAAACATTCAGTACTTC
J: TRBJ2-4
V: TRBV19
D: NA
length: 16
size: many

CDR3: CASSFNNYGYTF
DNA: TGTGCCAGCAGCTTCAATAACTATGGCTACACCTTC
J: TRBJ1-2
V: TRBV7-2
D: NA
length: 12
size: few

CDR3: CASSVDGTPYNEQFF
DNA: TGTGCCAGCAGCGTAGACGGGACTCCATACAATGAGCAGTTCTTC
J: TRBJ2-1
V: TRBV9
D: NA
length: 15
size: medium-sized

CDR3: CSTGGRALYEQYF
DNA: TGCAGTACTGGCGGGAGGGCCTTGTACGAGCAGTACTTC
J: TRBJ2-7
V: TRBV20-1
D: TRBD2
length: 13
size: medium-sized

CDR3: CASNRDRGEKLFF
DNA: TGTGCCAGCAATAGGGACAGGGGTGAAAAACTGTTTTTT
J: TRBJ1-4
V: TRBV28
D: TRBD1
length: 13
size: many

CDR3: CASSGVWAGAYNEQFF
DNA: TGTGCCAGCAGCGGGGTGTGGGCGGGAGCCTACAATGAGCAGTTCTTC
J: TRBJ2-1
V: TRBV7-9
D: TRBD2
length: 16
size: few

CDR3: CASSGTAPYEQYF
DNA: TGTGCCAGCAGTGGGACAGCACCCTACGAGCAGTACTTC
J: TRBJ2-7
V: TRBV6-1
D: NA
length: 13
size: many

CDR3: CASSQVGGDEKLFF
DNA: TGTGCCAGCAGCCAAGTAGGGGGCGATGAAAAACTGTTTTTT
J: TRBJ1-4
V: TRBV3-1
D: TRBD1
length: 14
size: many

CDR3: CASSPSGTGNTEAFF
DNA: TGTGCCAGTAGTCCTTCCGGGACAGGGAACACTGAAGCTTTCTTT
J: TRBJ1-1
V: TRBV19
D: TRBD1
length: 15
size: NA

CDR3: CASSLGGRAANEQFF
DNA: TGTGCCAGCAGCTTAGGTGGGAGGGCCGCGAATGAGCAGTTCTTC
J: TRBJ2-1
V: TRBV7-2
D: TRBD2
length: 15
size: medium-sized

CDR3: CASSIVGRGNEQYF
DNA: TGTGCCAGTAGTATCGTCGGCCGAGGAAACGAGCAGTACTTC
J: TRBJ2-7
V: TRBV19
D: NA
length: 14
size: NA

CDR3: CASSYQSWREGPYEQYF
DNA: TGTGCCAGCAGTTACCAAAGTTGGCGGGAGGGCCCCTACGAGCAGTACTTC
J: TRBJ2-7
V: TRBV6-5
D: TRBD2
length: 17
size: few

CDR3: CASSGIGLAGDYEQYF
DNA: TGTGCCAGCAGTGGAATTGGACTAGCGGGAGACTACGAGCAGTACTTC
J: TRBJ2-7
V: TRBV28
D: TRBD2
length: 16
size: few

CDR3: CSARDTGGAGTQYF
DNA: TGCAGTGCTAGAGATACGGGGGGCGCTGGTACGCAGTATTTT
J: TRBJ2-3
V: TRBV20-1
D: NA
length: 14
size: many

CDR3: CASMKSRQGSNTGELFF
DNA: TGTGCCAGTATGAAATCCCGACAGGGCTCGAACACCGGGGAGCTGTTTTTT
J: TRBJ2-2
V: TRBV6-2/TRBV6-3
D: TRBD1
length: 17
size: NA

CDR3: CASRVTGGYGYTF
DNA: TGTGCCAGTAGAGTAACAGGGGGCTATGGCTACACCTTC
J: TRBJ1-2
V: TRBV19
D: TRBD1
length: 13
size: once

CDR3: CASSFTGMGENQPQHF
DNA: TGCGCCAGCAGCTTTACCGGAATGGGGGAAAATCAGCCCCAGCATTTT
J: TRBJ1-5
V: TRBV5-1
D: NA
length: 16
size: NA

CDR3: CASSSALAGTAPTYEQYF
DNA: TGTGCCAGCAGTTCCGCATTAGCCGGCACGGCGCCGACCTACGAGCAGTACTTC
J: TRBJ2-7
V: TRBV6-5
D: NA
length: 18
size: NA

CDR3: CASRGQEISPLHF
DNA: TGTGCCAGCAGGGGACAGGAGATCTCACCCCTCCACTTT
J: TRBJ1-6
V: TRBV12-3/TRBV12-4
D: TRBD1
length: 13
size: medium-sized

CDR3: CSALPASGRGNEQFF
DNA: TGCAGTGCCCTCCCCGCCTCGGGGAGAGGGAATGAGCAGTTCTTC
J: TRBJ2-1
V: TRBV20-1
D: NA
length: 15
size: few

CDR3: CSARNSQGAYEQYF
DNA: TGCAGTGCTAGGAACTCACAGGGGGCTTACGAGCAGTACTTC
J: TRBJ2-7
V: TRBV20-1
D: TRBD1
length: 14
size: medium-sized

CDR3: CASSLWSAGESTDTQYF
DNA: TGTGCCAGCAGCCTTTGGAGCGCGGGAGAGAGCACAGATACGCAGTATTTT
J: TRBJ2-3
V: TRBV11-2
D: TRBD2
length: 17
size: few

CDR3: CASRHLTAYEQYF
DNA: TGTGCCAGCAGACACCTCACGGCCTACGAGCAGTACTTC
J: TRBJ2-7
V: TRBV6-1
D: NA
length: 13
size: few

CDR3: CATSSGLAGQETQYF
DNA: TGTGCCACCAGCAGCGGACTAGCGGGCCAAGAGACCCAGTACTTC
J: TRBJ2-5
V: TRBV15
D: TRBD2
length: 15
size: few

CDR3: CANIKGTAGNTIYF
DNA: TGTGCCAACATCAAGGGGACAGCCGGAAACACCATATATTTT
J: TRBJ1-3
V: TRBV28
D: TRBD1
length: 14
size: few

CDR3: CAWRGQRNTEAFF
DNA: TGTGCCTGGAGGGGCCAGAGGAACACTGAAGCTTTCTTT
J: TRBJ1-1
V: TRBV30
D: NA
length: 13
size: NA

CDR3: CASSPGLAGAYEQYF
DNA: TGTGCCAGCAGTCCGGGACTAGCGGGAGCCTACGAGCAGTACTTC
J: TRBJ2-7
V: TRBV3-1
D: TRBD2
length: 15
size: NA

CDR3: CASSLSVGSGGEQYF
DNA: TGTGCCAGCAGCCTCTCAGTGGGCTCGGGAGGCGAGCAGTACTTC
J: TRBJ2-7
V: TRBV27
D: TRBD2
length: 15
size: few

CDR3: CASSRGGTATYEQYF
DNA: TGCGCCAGCAGCCGCGGAGGGACGGCGACCTACGAGCAGTACTTC
J: TRBJ2-7
V: TRBV5-1
D: NA
length: 15
size: NA